This is a list of T cell receptor beta chains from one sample in a study of T cells in Graves' hyperthyroidism and ophthalmopathy. TCRdb reanalysed the multiplex PCR reads using MiXCR and keeps one entry per CDR3 protein. The profile shows around 540,000 distinct CDR3 sequences, around 42% of them singletons. The source material was peripheral blood or thyroid tissue (not recorded which). Receptors were obtained from a woman in her late teens or twenties with Graves' hyperthyroidism. Each CDR3 is given with its conserved first and last residue. A D gene is named only where the DNA matches it firmly. Clone size is shown for a subset of rows, as once, few, many or a class of expanded clone.

d_call,j_call,v_call,clone_size,cdr3_aa,cdr3_nt
-,TRBJ1-6,TRBV7-9,many,CASSLRNSDLHF,TGTGCCAGCAGCTTAAGGAACTCTGACCTCCACTTT
-,TRBJ2-7,TRBV7-3,many,CASSLTGPADEQYF,TGTGCCAGCAGCTTAACAGGCCCAGCCGACGAGCAGTACTTC
-,TRBJ1-6,TRBV20-1,-,CSATWDSNSPLHF,TGCAGTGCGACGTGGGACTCTAATTCACCCCTCCACTTT
-,TRBJ1-1,TRBV6-5,-,CASSRSRRGTEAFF,TGTGCCAGCAGTCGCTCACGTCGGGGGACTGAAGCTTTCTTT
TRBD1,TRBJ1-2,TRBV15,-,CATSRDPQGAGYTF,TGTGCCACCAGCAGAGATCCGCAGGGGGCTGGCTACACCTTC
-,TRBJ2-7,TRBV10-3,few,CASSTDSRGYEQYF,TGTGCCAGCAGTACCGACAGTAGGGGTTACGAGCAGTACTTC
-,TRBJ2-2,TRBV9,few,CASSVGTGTGELFF,TGTGCCAGCAGCGTAGGAACAGGGACCGGGGAGCTGTTTTTT
-,TRBJ2-2,TRBV15,many,CATSGGQPNTGELFF,TGTGCCACCAGCGGCGGACAGCCGAACACCGGGGAGCTGTTTTTT
-,TRBJ2-7,TRBV2,many,CASSTAGYEQYF,TGTGCCAGCAGTACTGCAGGCTACGAGCAGTACTTC
-,TRBJ1-3,TRBV10-3,many,CAISDGGTGNTIYF,TGTGCCATCAGTGATGGGGGCACTGGAAACACCATATATTTT
TRBD1,TRBJ1-1,TRBV12-5,once,CASGQTGDNTEAFF,TGTGCTAGTGGTCAGACAGGGGATAACACTGAAGCTTTCTTT
-,TRBJ1-5,TRBV5-8,-,CASSLGYSGNQPQHF,TGTGCCAGCAGCTTGGGCTATAGTGGTAATCAGCCCCAGCATTTT
-,TRBJ2-1,TRBV2,-,CASSEYNEQFF,TGTGCCAGCAGTGAATACAATGAGCAGTTCTTC
-,TRBJ2-7,TRBV19,few,CASSTRQSYEQYF,TGTGCCAGTAGTACCCGACAATCCTACGAGCAGTACTTC
-,TRBJ1-2,TRBV2,-,CASSGRGGAYGYTF,TGTGCCAGCAGTGGGCGTGGGGGCGCCTATGGCTACACCTTC
-,TRBJ1-5,TRBV29-1,-,CSISQPQHF,TGCAGTATAAGTCAGCCCCAGCATTTT
-,TRBJ1-2,TRBV15,many,CATSRGTDYGYTF,TGTGCCACCAGCAGAGGCACGGACTATGGCTACACCTTC
-,TRBJ1-4,TRBV20-1,-,CSVRARDREKLFF,TGCAGTGTCAGGGCCAGGGATCGGGAAAAACTGTTTTTT
-,TRBJ1-2,TRBV10-3,-,CASSIDIYYGYTF,TGTGCCAGCAGCATAGACATATACTATGGCTACACCTTC
-,TRBJ1-2,TRBV25-1,few,CASSPPRAPNYGYTF,TGTGCCAGCTCACCGCCTCGCGCTCCTAACTATGGCTACACCTTC
-,TRBJ1-5,TRBV19,-,CASSIAVKRKSNQPQHF,TGTGCCAGTAGTATAGCCGTGAAGAGAAAGAGCAATCAGCCCCAGCATTTT
-,TRBJ2-7,TRBV2,-,CASSEEVGLFYEQYF,TGTGCCAGCAGTGAAGAGGTGGGACTGTTCTACGAGCAGTACTTC